This TCR beta chain was profiled in a study of blood T cell repertoires in COVID-19. The CDR3 runs to 13 residues. The germline V gene encodes CDR1 MNHEY and CDR2 SVGEGT. Trimming removed 2 bases from V and 4 bases from J, with 6 bases in between. The assay was immunoSEQ multiplex PCR, and TCRdb's table has in-frame clones only and misses some. The sample consists of about 300,000 clones, 75% to 95% of them appearing once. Living in 24 US areas, the participants were between roughly 18 and 89 years of age. The study assigned cohorts using participant-reported clinical history. Donors in Cohort 3 counted as recovered after two negative PCRs, clearance, or symptom resolution. This clone occurred a few times. At the DNA level, this CDR3 is encoded by other sequences in the same sample as well.

The rearrangement joins TRBV6-2 or TRBV6-3 to TRBJ1-5; perhaps TRBD1 as D (6 bases). This receptor was identified in a woman younger than 45 who had recovered from COVID-19. The sequenced sample consisted of PBMCs or T cells enriched from blood (not recorded which). CDR3 sequence reads: CASSYGQNQPQHF. The CDR3, as DNA: TGTGCCAGCAGTTACGGACAGAATCAGCCCCAGCATTTT.